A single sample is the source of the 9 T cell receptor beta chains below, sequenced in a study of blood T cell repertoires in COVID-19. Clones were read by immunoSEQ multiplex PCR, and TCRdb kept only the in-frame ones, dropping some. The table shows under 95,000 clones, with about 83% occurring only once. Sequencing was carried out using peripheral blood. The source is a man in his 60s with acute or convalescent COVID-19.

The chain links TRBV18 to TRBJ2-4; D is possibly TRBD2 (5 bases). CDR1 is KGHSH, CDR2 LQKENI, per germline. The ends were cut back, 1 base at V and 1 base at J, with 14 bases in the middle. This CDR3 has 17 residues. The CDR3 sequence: CASSPRQAGGAKNIQYF. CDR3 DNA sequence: TGTGCCAGCTCACCACGGCAGGCGGGTGGGGCCAAAAACATTCAGTACTTC.

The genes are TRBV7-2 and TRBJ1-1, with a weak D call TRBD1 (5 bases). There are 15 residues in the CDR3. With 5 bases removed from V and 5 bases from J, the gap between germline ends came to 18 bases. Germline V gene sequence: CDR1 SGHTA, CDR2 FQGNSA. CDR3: CASSPPMGRGTEAFF. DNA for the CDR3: TGTGCCAGCAGCCCACCGATGGGGCGGGGTACTGAAGCTTTCTTT.

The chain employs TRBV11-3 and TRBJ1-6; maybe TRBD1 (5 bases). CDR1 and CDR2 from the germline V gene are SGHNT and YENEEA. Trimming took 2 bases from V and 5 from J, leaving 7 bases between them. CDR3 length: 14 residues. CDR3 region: CASSLSGNNSPLHF. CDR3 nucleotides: TGTGCCAGCAGCTTATCAGGGAATAATTCACCCCTCCACTTT.

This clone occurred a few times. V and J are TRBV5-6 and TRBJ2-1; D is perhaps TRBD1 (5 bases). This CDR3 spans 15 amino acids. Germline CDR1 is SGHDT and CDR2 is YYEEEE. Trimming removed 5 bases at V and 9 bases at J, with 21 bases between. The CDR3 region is CASSPLRGGLIEQFF. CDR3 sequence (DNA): TGTGCCAGCAGTCCACTTAGGGGCGGCCTTATTGAGCAGTTCTTC.

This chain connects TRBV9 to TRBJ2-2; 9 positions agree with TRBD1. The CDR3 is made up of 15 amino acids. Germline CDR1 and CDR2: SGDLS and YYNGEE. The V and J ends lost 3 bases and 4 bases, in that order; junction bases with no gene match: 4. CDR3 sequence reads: CASSGGQGPTGELFF. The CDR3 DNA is TGTGCCAGCAGCGGGGGACAGGGACCCACCGGGGAGCTGTTTTTT.

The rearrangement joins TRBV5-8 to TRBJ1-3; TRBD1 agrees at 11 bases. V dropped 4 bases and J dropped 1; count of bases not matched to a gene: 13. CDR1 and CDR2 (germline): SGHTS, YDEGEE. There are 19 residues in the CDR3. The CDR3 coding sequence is TGTGCCAGCAGCGTCACTGGGACAGGGGGTGTGGGGTCTGGAAACACCATATATTTT. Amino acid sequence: CASSVTGTGGVGSGNTIYF.

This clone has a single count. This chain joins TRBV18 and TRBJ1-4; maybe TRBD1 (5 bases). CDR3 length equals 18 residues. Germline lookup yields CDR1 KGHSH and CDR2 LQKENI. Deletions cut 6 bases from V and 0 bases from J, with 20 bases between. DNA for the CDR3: TGTGCCAGCTCGGAGCCGGGACTCCGGGTTGCAACTAATGAAAAACTGTTTTTT. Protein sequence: CASSEPGLRVATNEKLFF.

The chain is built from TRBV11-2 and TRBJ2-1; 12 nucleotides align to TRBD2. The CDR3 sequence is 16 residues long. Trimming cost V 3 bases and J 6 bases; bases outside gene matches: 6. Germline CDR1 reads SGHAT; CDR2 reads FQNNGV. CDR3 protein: CASSLNLAGGINEQFF. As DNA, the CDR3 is TGTGCCAGCAGCTTGAATCTAGCGGGGGGGATCAATGAGCAGTTCTTC.

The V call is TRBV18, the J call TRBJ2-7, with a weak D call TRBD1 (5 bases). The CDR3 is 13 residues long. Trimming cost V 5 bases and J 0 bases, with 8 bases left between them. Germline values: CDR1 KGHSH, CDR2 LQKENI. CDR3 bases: TGTGCCAGCTCAGGCAGGGTCTCCTACGAGCAGTACTTC. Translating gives CASSGRVSYEQYF.